Given below is one T cell receptor (beta chain) in context. The antigen remains undetermined. The sample originates from a study of T cell repertoires in cytomegalovirus infection. Study-wide context: CMV infection and matching HLA type were both indicated by public TCR beta signatures. Study results and limitations: Totalled public TCR beta family frequency picked out people who carried CMV plus the relevant HLA. There were HLA-C-restricted CMV-specific TCR beta clonotypes dominating the ex vivo response.

This CDR3 region has 15 residues. Germline CDR1 is MNHEY and CDR2 is SVGEGT. Trimming took 4 bases from V and 2 from J, leaving 14 bases between them. TCRdb analysed the reads with MiXCR anew, one entry per CDR3 protein. The repertoire holds roughly 230,000 distinct CDR3 sequences, with approximately 15% as singletons. The sequence derives from a human donor in good health (CMV status not recorded). Some clones in this sample may be carry-over from other donors' samples. The chain combines TRBV6-2 or TRBV6-3 with TRBJ1-2; tentative D call: TRBD1 (5 bases). Specimen: CD8+ T cells from PBMCs. CDR3 sequence: CASSSFQQVNYGYTF. The CDR3 bases are TGTGCCAGCAGTTCGTTCCAACAGGTGAACTATGGCTACACCTTC.